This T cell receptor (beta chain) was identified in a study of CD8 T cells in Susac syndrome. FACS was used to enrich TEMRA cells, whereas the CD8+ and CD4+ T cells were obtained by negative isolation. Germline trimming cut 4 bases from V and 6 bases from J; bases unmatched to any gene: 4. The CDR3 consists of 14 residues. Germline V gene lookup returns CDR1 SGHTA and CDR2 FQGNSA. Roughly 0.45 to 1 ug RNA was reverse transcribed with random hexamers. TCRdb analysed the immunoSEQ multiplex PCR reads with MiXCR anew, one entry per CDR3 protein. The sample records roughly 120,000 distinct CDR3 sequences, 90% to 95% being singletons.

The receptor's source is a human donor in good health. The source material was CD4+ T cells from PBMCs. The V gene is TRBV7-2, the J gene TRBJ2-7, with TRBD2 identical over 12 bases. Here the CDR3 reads CASSSSGRALEQYF. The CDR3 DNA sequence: TGTGCCAGCAGCTCTAGCGGGAGGGCCCTCGAGCAGTACTTC.